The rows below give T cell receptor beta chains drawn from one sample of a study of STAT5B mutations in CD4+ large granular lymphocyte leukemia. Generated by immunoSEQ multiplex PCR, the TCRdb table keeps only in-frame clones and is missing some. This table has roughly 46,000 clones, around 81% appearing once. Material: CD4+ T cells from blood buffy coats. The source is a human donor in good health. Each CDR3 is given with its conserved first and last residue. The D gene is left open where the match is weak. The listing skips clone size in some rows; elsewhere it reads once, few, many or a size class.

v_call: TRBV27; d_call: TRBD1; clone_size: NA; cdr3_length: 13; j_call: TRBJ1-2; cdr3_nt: TGTGCCAGCAGGTTAACAGGGGACCATGGCTACACCTTC; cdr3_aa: CASRLTGDHGYTF
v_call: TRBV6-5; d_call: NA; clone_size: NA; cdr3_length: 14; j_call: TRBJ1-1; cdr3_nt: TGTGCCAGCCTAGGTGGACAGACGAACACTGAAGCTTTCTTT; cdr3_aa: CASLGGQTNTEAFF
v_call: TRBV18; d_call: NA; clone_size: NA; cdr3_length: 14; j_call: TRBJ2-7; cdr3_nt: TGTGCCAGCTCACCCCCGGGTAGCTCCTACGAGCAGTACTTC; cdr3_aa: CASSPPGSSYEQYF
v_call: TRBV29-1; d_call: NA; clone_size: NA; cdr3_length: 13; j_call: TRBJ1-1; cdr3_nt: TGCAGCGTTGAAGGCCCAACTAACACTGAAGCTTTCTTT; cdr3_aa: CSVEGPTNTEAFF
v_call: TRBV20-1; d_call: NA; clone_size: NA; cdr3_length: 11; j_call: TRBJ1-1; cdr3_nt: TGCAGTGCTGACAAGAACACTGAAGCTTTCTTT; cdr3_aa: CSADKNTEAFF
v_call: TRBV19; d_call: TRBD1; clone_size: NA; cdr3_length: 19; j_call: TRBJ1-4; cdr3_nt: TGTGCCAGTAGTATCCGGCCCCACAGGGGTGGCGGCCGGGCTGAAAAACTGTTTTTT; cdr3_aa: CASSIRPHRGGGRAEKLFF
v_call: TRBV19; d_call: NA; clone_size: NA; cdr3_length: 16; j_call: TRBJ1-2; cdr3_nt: TGTGCCAGCCAGGGGACGAGGCAGGACCCTCACTATGGCTACACCTTC; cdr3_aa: CASQGTRQDPHYGYTF
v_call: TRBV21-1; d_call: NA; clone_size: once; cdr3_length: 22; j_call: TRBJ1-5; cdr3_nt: TGTGCCAGCAGCAAATTAATTCCGACCTGGGACAGGGGTGTGAATAGCAATCAGCCCCAGCATTTT; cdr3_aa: CASSKLIPTWDRGVNSNQPQHF
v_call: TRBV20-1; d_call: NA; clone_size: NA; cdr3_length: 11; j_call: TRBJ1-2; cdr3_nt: TGCAGTGCTAGACGTACCAGGGGTTCCACCTTC; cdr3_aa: CSARRTRGSTF
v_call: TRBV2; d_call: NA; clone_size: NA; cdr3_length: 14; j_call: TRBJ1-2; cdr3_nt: TGTGCCAGCAGCGCCCAAGGCCCTAACTATGGCTACACCTTC; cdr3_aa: CASSAQGPNYGYTF
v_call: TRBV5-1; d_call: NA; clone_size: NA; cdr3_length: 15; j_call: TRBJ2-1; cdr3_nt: TGCGCCAGCAGCTTGGCCAGCTCCCGCGTCAATGAGCAGTTCTTC; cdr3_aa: CASSLASSRVNEQFF
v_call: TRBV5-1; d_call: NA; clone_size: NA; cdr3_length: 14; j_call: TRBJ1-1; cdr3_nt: TGCGCCAGCAGCTTGGGCAGTTCGAACACTGAAGCTTTCTTT; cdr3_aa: CASSLGSSNTEAFF
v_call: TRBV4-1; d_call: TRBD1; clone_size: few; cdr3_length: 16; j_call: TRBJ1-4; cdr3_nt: TGCGCCAGCAGCCAAGGCAGCTACACAGGGGGTGAAAAACTGTTTTTT; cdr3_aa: CASSQGSYTGGEKLFF
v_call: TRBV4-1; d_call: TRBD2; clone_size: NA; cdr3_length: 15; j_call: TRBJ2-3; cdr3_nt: TGCGCCAGCAGCCAAGATCGGGAGGGCACAGATACGCAGTATTTT; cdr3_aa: CASSQDREGTDTQYF
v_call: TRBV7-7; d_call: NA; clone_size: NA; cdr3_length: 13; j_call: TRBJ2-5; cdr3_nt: TGTGCCAGCAGCTTAGAACGCGGGGAGACCCAGTACTTC; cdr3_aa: CASSLERGETQYF
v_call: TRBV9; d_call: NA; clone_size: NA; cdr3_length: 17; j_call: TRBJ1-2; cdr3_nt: TGTGCCAGCAGCCCCCCAGCGCCCAGGGACCTCCTCTATGGCTACACCTTC; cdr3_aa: CASSPPAPRDLLYGYTF
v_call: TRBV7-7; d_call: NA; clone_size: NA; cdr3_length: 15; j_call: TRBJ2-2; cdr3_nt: TGTGCCAGCAGCTTAGCGTTGGGGAACACCGGGGAGCTGTTTTTT; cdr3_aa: CASSLALGNTGELFF
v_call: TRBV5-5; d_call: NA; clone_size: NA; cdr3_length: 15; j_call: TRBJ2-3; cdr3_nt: TGTGCCAGCAGCTTGGGTCGGCTCTCGGCAGATACGCAGTATTTT; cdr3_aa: CASSLGRLSADTQYF
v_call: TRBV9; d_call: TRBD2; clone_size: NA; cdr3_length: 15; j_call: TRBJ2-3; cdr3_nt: TGTGCCAGCGGGGTAGGACTAGCGGAAGGAGATACGCAGTATTTT; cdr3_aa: CASGVGLAEGDTQYF
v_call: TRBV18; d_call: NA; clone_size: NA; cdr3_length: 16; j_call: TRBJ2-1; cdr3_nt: TGTGCCAGCTCACCCAATGCGGATACCTCCTACAATGAGCAGTTCTTC; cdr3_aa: CASSPNADTSYNEQFF
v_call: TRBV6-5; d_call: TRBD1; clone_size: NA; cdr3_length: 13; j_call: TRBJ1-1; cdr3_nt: TGTGCCAGCAGTTACCCCGGACAGGTTGAAGCTTTCTTT; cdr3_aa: CASSYPGQVEAFF
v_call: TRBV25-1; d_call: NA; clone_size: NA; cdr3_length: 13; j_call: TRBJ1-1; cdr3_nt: TGTGCCAGCGGGCAGTGGATGAACACTGAAGCTTTCTTT; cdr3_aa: CASGQWMNTEAFF
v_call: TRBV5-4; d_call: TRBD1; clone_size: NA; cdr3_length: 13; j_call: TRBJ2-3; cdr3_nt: TGTGCCAGCAGCTCCAACAGGGGAGATACGCAGTATTTT; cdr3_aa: CASSSNRGDTQYF
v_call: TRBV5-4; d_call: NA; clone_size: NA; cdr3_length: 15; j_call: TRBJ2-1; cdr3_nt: TGTGCCAGCAGTACTAGCCTAGGAGAATACAATGAGCAGTTCTTC; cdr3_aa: CASSTSLGEYNEQFF
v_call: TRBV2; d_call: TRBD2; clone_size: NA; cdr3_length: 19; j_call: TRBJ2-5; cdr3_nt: TGTGCCAATCCAGAAGAGGTCGAGTCCGGGACTAGCGGCGAAGAGACCCAGTACTTC; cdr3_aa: CANPEEVESGTSGEETQYF
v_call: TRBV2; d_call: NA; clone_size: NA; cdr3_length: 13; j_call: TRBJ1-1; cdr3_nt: TGTGCCAGCAGTGGTAGGATGAACACTGAAGCTTTCTTT; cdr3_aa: CASSGRMNTEAFF
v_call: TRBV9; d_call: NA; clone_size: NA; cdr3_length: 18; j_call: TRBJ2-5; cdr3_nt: TGTGCCAGCAGCGTAGGAAGGGGGCAGGGAGGGGGCAGGGAGACCCAGTACTTC; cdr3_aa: CASSVGRGQGGGRETQYF
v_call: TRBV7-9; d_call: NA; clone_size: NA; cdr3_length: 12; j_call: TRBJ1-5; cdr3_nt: TGTGCCAGCAGCCGGGACAATCAGCCCCAGCATTTT; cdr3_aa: CASSRDNQPQHF
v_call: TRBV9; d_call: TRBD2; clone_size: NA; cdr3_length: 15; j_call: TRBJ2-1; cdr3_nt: TGTGCCAGCAGCATGACTAGCGGGGCTTACAATGAGCAGTTCTTC; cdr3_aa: CASSMTSGAYNEQFF
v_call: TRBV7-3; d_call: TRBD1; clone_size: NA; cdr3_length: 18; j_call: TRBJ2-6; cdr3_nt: TGTGCCAGCAGCCGTTCCGGGACAGGGAGCTCTGGGGCCAACGTCCTGACTTTC; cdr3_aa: CASSRSGTGSSGANVLTF
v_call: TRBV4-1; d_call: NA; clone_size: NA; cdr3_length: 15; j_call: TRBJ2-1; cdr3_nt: TGCGCCAGCAGCCAATTCTGGGACACTTACAATGAGCAGTTCTTC; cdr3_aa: CASSQFWDTYNEQFF
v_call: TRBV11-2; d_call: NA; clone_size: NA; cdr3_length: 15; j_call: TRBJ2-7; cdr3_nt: TGTGCCAGCGGCCTTACTCGGGGACGAACCTACGAGCAGTACTTC; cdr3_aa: CASGLTRGRTYEQYF
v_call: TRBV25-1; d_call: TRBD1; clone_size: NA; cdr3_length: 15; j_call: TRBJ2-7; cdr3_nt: TGTGCCAGCAGACAAACAGGGGCCGCTTTCTACGAGCAGTACTTC; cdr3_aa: CASRQTGAAFYEQYF
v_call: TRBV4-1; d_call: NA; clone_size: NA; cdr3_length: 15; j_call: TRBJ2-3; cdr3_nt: TGCGCCAGCAGCCAACTAGACGGTCAATGGGATACGCAGTATTTT; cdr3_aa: CASSQLDGQWDTQYF
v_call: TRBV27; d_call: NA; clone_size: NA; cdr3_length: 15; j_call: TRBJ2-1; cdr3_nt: TGTGCCAGCAGTTTAGTCGGGATTTCCTACAATGAGCAGTTCTTC; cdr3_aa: CASSLVGISYNEQFF
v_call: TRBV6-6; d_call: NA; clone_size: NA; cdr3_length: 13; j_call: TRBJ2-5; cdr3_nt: TGTGCCAGCAGTGACTCCGCTCAAGAGACCCAGTACTTC; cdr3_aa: CASSDSAQETQYF
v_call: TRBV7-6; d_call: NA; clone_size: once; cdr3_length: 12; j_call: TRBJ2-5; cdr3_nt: TGTGCCAGCAGCTTCGAACAAGAGACCCAGTACTTC; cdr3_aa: CASSFEQETQYF
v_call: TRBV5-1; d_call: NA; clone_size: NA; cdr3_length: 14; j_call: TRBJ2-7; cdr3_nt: TGCGCCAGCAGCTTGGGGACAGTAACCCACGAGCAGTACTTC; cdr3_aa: CASSLGTVTHEQYF
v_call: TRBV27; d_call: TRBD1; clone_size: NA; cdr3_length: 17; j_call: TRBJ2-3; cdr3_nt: TGTGCCAGCAGTTACCTATCGGGACAGGGGAGATCAGATACGCAGTATTTT; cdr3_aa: CASSYLSGQGRSDTQYF
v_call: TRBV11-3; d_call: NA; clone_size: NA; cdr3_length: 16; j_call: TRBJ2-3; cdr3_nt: TGTGCCAGCAGCTTAGGGGGGACCAACGGCGGGGATACGCAGTATTTT; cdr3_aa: CASSLGGTNGGDTQYF
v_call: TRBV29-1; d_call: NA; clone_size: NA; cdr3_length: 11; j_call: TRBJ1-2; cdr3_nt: TGCAGCGTTGAAGGGAACTATGGCTACACCTTC; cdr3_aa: CSVEGNYGYTF
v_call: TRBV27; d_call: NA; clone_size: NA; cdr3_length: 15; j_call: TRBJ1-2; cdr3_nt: TGTGCCAGCAGCCCTCGGTGGGGCGGGGACTATGGCTACACCTTC; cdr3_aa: CASSPRWGGDYGYTF